A single sample gave rise to the 24 T cell receptor beta chains below, sequenced in a study of identical twins. TCRdb called the 5' RACE reads again in MiXCR, with one record for every CDR3 protein. The sample lists nearly 900,000 distinct CDR3 sequences, 9% to 15% seen once, with around 1.5% in the top ten. The same sample was also used in a study of yellow fever vaccine responses in identical twins.

Source material: PBMCs. The receptors stem from a woman younger than 30 in good health.

The chain couples TRBV7-9 to TRBJ2-7; 7 bases align to TRBD1. CDR3 size: 16 residues. Germline CDR1 reads SEHNR; CDR2 reads FQNEAQ (reference sequence). V was clipped by 1 base and J by 2 bases; unmatched bases: 8. The CDR3 sequence: CASSLGVRGSTYEQYF. As DNA, the CDR3 is TGTGCCAGCAGCTTAGGCGTCAGGGGGAGCACCTACGAGCAGTACTTC.

Details on this clonotype: Being one base from a much bigger clone, this may be a read error. The chain couples TRBV5-1 to TRBJ2-1; no firm D call. With 2 bases removed from V and 4 bases from J, the gap between germline ends came to 13 bases. The V gene's germline CDR1 is SGHRS and CDR2 YFSETQ. The CDR3 spans 15 residues. DNA of the CDR3: TGCGCCAGCAGCTTAGACTCGCGAGGTTACAATGAGCAGTTCTTC. Translated: CASSLDSRGYNEQFF.

This clonotype was seen ten or more times. This chain uses TRBV4-1 with TRBJ2-1; tentatively, D is TRBD2 (6 bases). This CDR3 has 16 residues. Germline V gene sequence: CDR1 MGHRA, CDR2 YSYEKL. V lost 0 bases to trimming and J lost 11 bases, with 20 bases between them. The CDR3, as DNA: TGCGCCAGCAGCCAAGATTTACTAGCCCCGCAAACGAAGCAGTTCTTC. Translation gives CASSQDLLAPQTKQFF.

This clonotype showed up just a few times. The chain combines TRBV10-1 with TRBJ2-1; tentatively, D is TRBD1 (5 bases). Trimming removed 3 bases from V and 8 bases from J, with 17 bases in between. Germline V lookup: CDR1 WNHNN, CDR2 SYGVQD (reference sequence). The CDR3 runs to 15 residues. CDR3 in DNA: TGCGCCAGCAGTGACTCGTCAGGGTATTGGGATGAGCAGTTCTTC. Translating it yields CASSDSSGYWDEQFF.

This clonotype came up a few times. The V gene is TRBV3-1, the J gene TRBJ2-3; 9 nucleotides agree with TRBD2. V dropped 0 bases and J dropped 4; count of bases not matched to a gene: 11. CDR1 and CDR2 (germline): LGHDT, YNNKEL (reference sequence). CDR3 length equals 18 residues. CDR3 loop: CASSQDLGLGLAPDTQYF. CDR3 in DNA: TGTGCCAGCAGCCAAGATTTGGGTTTGGGACTAGCCCCAGATACGCAGTATTTT.

The J gene is TRBJ2-1, the V gene TRBV19, with D perhaps TRBD1 (5 bases). CDR1 is LNHDA and CDR2 is SQIVND in the germline V gene (reference sequence). The CDR3 is 12 residues long. V was cut by 6 bases and J by 6 bases, with 9 bases left in between. Here the CDR3 reads CASSDSLNEQFF. For the CDR3, the DNA is TGTGCCAGTAGCGACAGCCTCAATGAGCAGTTCTTC.

The J gene is TRBJ2-3, the V gene TRBV11-2; no firm D call. Trimming left V 3 bases short and J 5 bases short, with 15 bases between. The germline CDR1 and CDR2 sequences are SGHAT and FQNNGV. The CDR3 loop spans 15 amino acids. CDR3 bases: TGTGCCAGCAGCTTCGTAATGGATCTGGTAGATACGCAGTATTTT. Translating gives CASSFVMDLVDTQYF.

The chain's CDR3 is CASSSVGGTATYEQYF. CDR3 nucleotide sequence: TGTGCCAGCAGTTCAGTTGGGGGGACAGCGACCTACGAGCAGTACTTC. V is TRBV11-3 and J is TRBJ2-7; weak D call: TRBD1 (7 bases). The CDR3 has 16 residues. Germline CDR1 is SGHNT and CDR2 is YENEEA. V gave up 6 bases and J gave up 2 bases, with 20 bases separating them.

This chain connects TRBV24-1 to TRBJ2-1, with 8 bases matching TRBD2. The CDR3 is 15 residues long. Germline lookup yields CDR1 KGHDR and CDR2 SFDVKD. V dropped 4 bases and J dropped 5; count of bases not matched to a gene: 6. This chain's CDR3 is CATSDPGGADNEQFF. CDR3 DNA sequence: TGTGCCACCAGTGACCCCGGGGGGGCTGACAATGAGCAGTTCTTC.

This clonotype was counted a few times. The chain joins TRBV5-1 to TRBJ2-1, with 10 bases lining up with TRBD2. The length of the CDR3 is 15 residues. With V trimmed by 6 bases and J by 4 bases, 7 bases remained unmatched. Looked up from germline, CDR1 is SGHRS and CDR2 is YFSETQ. Here the CDR3 reads CASTVAGGTYNEQFF. In nucleotides, the CDR3 is TGCGCCAGCACCGTAGCGGGAGGAACATACAATGAGCAGTTCTTC.

This clonotype has more than one count but fewer than ten. This chain connects TRBV5-1 to TRBJ2-7; 10 nucleotides match TRBD1. There are 15 residues in the CDR3. Germline-derived CDR1 and CDR2 are SGHRS and YFSETQ. J lost 9 bases, V lost 1 base, and 10 bases had no gene match. The CDR3 coding sequence is TGCGCCAGCAGCTTGACGACAGGGGGCGCGGTACCGCAGTACGTC. Its translation: CASSLTTGGAVPQYV.

The chain has TRBV20-1 and TRBJ1-6, with D perhaps matching TRBD1 (6 bases). From germline, CDR1 is DFQATT and CDR2 SNEGSKA (reference sequence). Trimming pared 5 bases from V and 5 bases from J, leaving 13 bases between. CDR3 length equals 14 residues. As DNA, the CDR3 is TGCAGTGCTCCCCGACAGGTTAATAATTCACCCCTCCACTTT. Amino acids: CSAPRQVNNSPLHF.

This chain joins TRBV6-4 and TRBJ2-5, with 11 bases that match TRBD2. Trimming cost V 2 bases and J 3 bases; bases outside gene matches: 14. The CDR3 has 19 residues. Germline loops: CDR1 MRHNA, CDR2 SNTAGT. Here the CDR3 DNA reads TGTGCCAGCAGTGACAGGTACCTAGGACTAGCGGGCGGCGAAGAGACCCAGTACTTC. Its protein is CASSDRYLGLAGGEETQYF.

In its sample, this clonotype was seen many times. CDR3 sequence: CASSDGGSGGYTF. DNA for the CDR3: TGTGCCAGCAGTGATGGGGGTTCGGGTGGCTACACCTTC. The V call is TRBV2, the J call TRBJ1-2; maybe TRBD1 (5 bases). The V gene lost 3 bases and the J gene lost 7 bases, with 12 bases spanning the gap. This CDR3 has 13 residues. Germline V gene lookup returns CDR1 SNHLY and CDR2 FYNNEI.

In its sample, this clonotype was seen many times. The chain uses TRBV9 and TRBJ2-1, with 8 bases fitting TRBD2. The CDR3 spans 14 residues. CDR1 is SGDLS, CDR2 YYNGEE, per germline. Trimming removed 2 bases from V and 3 bases from J; junction bases left unmatched: 1. As DNA, the CDR3 is TGTGCCAGCAGCGTCGGGACTAGCTACAATGAGCAGTTCTTC. As protein: CASSVGTSYNEQFF.

The J gene is TRBJ1-2, the V gene TRBV6-5, with TRBD1 matching 7 bases. The CDR3 has 15 residues. The germline V gene has CDR1 MNHEY and CDR2 SVGAGI. V lost 3 bases, J lost 0 bases, and 4 bases stayed unmatched. The CDR3 DNA is TGTGCCAGCAGTTATACGGGACAGACTAACTATGGCTACACCTTC. Encoded protein: CASSYTGQTNYGYTF.

This clonotype turned up a few times. The V and J genes are TRBV7-9 and TRBJ2-4; unclear D gene. CDR1 is SEHNR and CDR2 is FQNEAQ in the germline V gene (reference sequence). V was cut by 5 bases and J by 0 bases, with 8 bases left in between. CDR3 length: 14 amino acids. CDR3: CASSQAVAKNIQYF. The CDR3 bases are TGTGCCAGCAGCCAAGCCGTAGCCAAAAACATTCAGTACTTC.

There are a few counts of this clonotype. This sequence joins TRBV10-3 and TRBJ2-2; 10 bases are a match to TRBD1. The trim removed 10 bases at V and 6 bases at J, leaving 8 bases unmatched. There are 14 residues in the CDR3. CDR1 is ENHRY and CDR2 is SYGVKD in the germline V gene. This CDR3 is CATDPGTGAGELFF. The CDR3 coding sequence is TGTGCCACAGACCCCGGGACAGGGGCCGGGGAGCTGTTTTTT.

In its sample, this clonotype was seen a few times. This CDR3 reads CATSDTGGQITDTQYF. The CDR3 bases are TGTGCCACCAGTGATACGGGGGGACAGATCACAGATACGCAGTATTTT. The chain combines TRBV24-1 with TRBJ2-3; D may match TRBD1 or TRBD2 (7 bases each). V shed 3 bases and J shed 2 bases, with 14 bases lying between them. CDR1 and CDR2 from the germline V gene are KGHDR and SFDVKD. This CDR3 has 16 residues.

The chain links TRBV5-1 to TRBJ2-2; TRBD2 agrees at 12 bases. The trim removed 3 bases at V and 6 bases at J, leaving 6 bases unmatched. The CDR3 sequence is 16 residues long. Germline CDR1 reads SGHRS; CDR2 reads YFSETQ. The CDR3: CASSSTSGSLSGELFF. The DNA of the CDR3 is TGCGCCAGCAGCTCGACTAGCGGGAGTCTTTCCGGGGAGCTGTTTTTT. Full variable domain (remainder filled in from reference TRBV5-1 and TRBJ2-2): KAGVTQTPRYLIKTRGQQVTLSCSPISGHRSVSWYQQTPGQGLQFLFEYFSETQRNKGNFPGRFSGRQFSNSRSEMNVSTLELGDSALYLCASSSTSGSLSGELFFGEGSRLTVL.

This clonotype was seen a handful of times. This chain connects TRBV20-1 to TRBJ2-5; tentative D call: TRBD1 (6 bases). The V end was cut by 5 bases, the J end by 2 bases, with 9 bases between. Per the germline V gene, CDR1 is DFQATT and CDR2 is SNEGSKA (reference sequence). CDR3 size: 12 residues. CDR3 nucleotides: TGCAGTGCTGATAGGGGGCAAGAGACCCAGTACTTC. Its translation: CSADRGQETQYF.

This clonotype was observed a few times. The chain links TRBV3-1 to TRBJ2-3; possible D gene TRBD2, 5 bases. This CDR3 is built from 14 residues. Germline CDR1 reads LGHDT; CDR2 reads YNNKEL (reference sequence). V was pared by 4 bases and J by 4 bases, with 12 bases between. The CDR3 sequence is CASSLEGLSDTQYF. The CDR3 DNA reads as TGTGCCAGCAGCCTAGAGGGTCTCTCAGATACGCAGTATTTT.

In its sample, this clonotype was seen many times. The chain recombines TRBV18 with TRBJ2-3; D not resolved. Trimming removed 8 bases at V and 7 bases at J, with 10 bases between. CDR1 and CDR2 (germline): KGHSH, LQKENI. The CDR3 is made up of 11 amino acids. As DNA, the CDR3 is TGTGCCAGCAGTCCCGGTAATACGCAGTATTTT. Translated: CASSPGNTQYF. Together with reference TRBV18 and TRBJ2-3, the CDR3 gives the full variable domain: NAGVMQNPRHLVRRRGQEARLRCSPMKGHSHVYWYRQLPEEGLKFMVYLQKENIIDESGMPKERFSAEFPKEGPSILRIQQVVRGDSAAYFCASSPGNTQYFGPGTRLTVL.

This clonotype was seen more than once but under ten times. The V and J genes are TRBV12-3 or TRBV12-4 and TRBJ2-7; 10 positions match TRBD1. This CDR3 contains 14 residues. V lost 7 bases and J lost 6; bases outside the gene matches: 9. CDR3 DNA sequence: TGTGCCAGCACCCAAACGACAGGGGGCGGCGAGCAGTACTTC. This sequence encodes CASTQTTGGGEQYF.